This paragraph covers one T cell receptor beta chain sequence. The antigen is not known. The PCR was carried out with 60 Vbeta primers and 13 Jbeta primers. Only in-frame clones appear in the TCRdb table, and some are missing; sequencing was by immunoSEQ multiplex PCR. The table records about 200,000 clones, 65% to 90% of them present only once. These data originate in a study of cytomegalovirus exposure and HLA in healthy donors. General study results and limits: V segments that were indistinguishable, TRBV6-2 and TRBV6-3 among them, were omitted from analysis.

Per the germline V gene, CDR1 is WNHNN and CDR2 is SYGVQD (reference sequence). Losses at the gene ends were 5 bases for V and 3 bases for J; bases not matched to a gene: 16. This CDR3 is 19 amino acids long. This TCR was sampled from a woman in her forties or fifties in good health and CMV-seronegative. The specimen sequenced was PBMCs. The rearrangement uses TRBV10-1 and TRBJ2-1; 10 bases fit TRBD2. Here the CDR3 reads CASSIQGKREGRFYNEQFF. The CDR3 coding sequence is TGCGCCAGCAGTATACAGGGAAAGCGGGAGGGCCGGTTCTACAATGAGCAGTTCTTC.